These T cell receptor beta chains were read from a single sample in a study of blood T cell repertoires in COVID-19. Sequencing used immunoSEQ multiplex PCR; TCRdb keeps in-frame clones, though not all of them. The sample has around 180,000 clones, approximately 90% seen once; the top ten hold less than 3%. The sample consisted of peripheral blood. These receptors all come from a woman aged 30 to 39 with active or convalescent COVID-19. Both conserved end residues are part of each CDR3. Each record gives: V gene, J gene, D gene, clone size, CDR3 DNA, CDR3 protein. A D gene is named only where the DNA matches it firmly. Clone size is shown for a subset of rows, as once, few, many or a class of expanded clone.

TRBV27	TRBJ2-3	NA	NA	TGTGCCAGCAGGAAACAGGGTAGGGGGGATACGCAGTATTTT	CASRKQGRGDTQYF
TRBV19	TRBJ2-1	NA	once	TGTGCCAGTAGTACCTTAGAGTTGGGCTCCAATGAGCAGTTCTTC	CASSTLELGSNEQFF
TRBV13	TRBJ2-5	NA	NA	TGTGCCAGCAGCTTCCCGGGGGTCCAAGAGACCCAGTACTTC	CASSFPGVQETQYF
TRBV27	TRBJ2-7	TRBD1	NA	TGTGCCAGCAGTTTTACAGGGGCCGAGCAGTACTTC	CASSFTGAEQYF
TRBV30	TRBJ2-3	TRBD2	NA	TGTGCCTGGAGTCCCGCGACTAGCGGGGGGGCATCGTATTTT	CAWSPATSGGASYF
TRBV6-5	TRBJ1-2	TRBD1	once	TGTGCCAGCCTGGGGACAGGGGTCACCTATGGCTACACCTTC	CASLGTGVTYGYTF
TRBV5-6	TRBJ1-2	NA	NA	TGTGCCAGCAGCTTGTTTCTATCGGAGGGGACTGGCTACACCTTC	CASSLFLSEGTGYTF
TRBV20-1	TRBJ2-3	NA	NA	TGCAGTGCTTCCCGAGGGGATACGCAGTATTTT	CSASRGDTQYF
TRBV5-6	TRBJ1-1	TRBD1	NA	TGTGCCAGCAGCCCGACAGGGTGGAGTGAAGCTTTCTTT	CASSPTGWSEAFF
TRBV2	TRBJ2-1	TRBD2	NA	TGTGCCAGCAGTGAAACCCCGAGGACTAGCGGGAGGTCGCATGAGCAGTTCTTC	CASSETPRTSGRSHEQFF
TRBV29-1	TRBJ1-1	NA	NA	TGCAGCGTTGTGAGAACAGGATGGTTAGCTTTCTTT	CSVVRTGWLAFF
TRBV27	TRBJ1-2	NA	NA	TGTGCCAGCAGTTTACACGCAGGGGTCCGCTATGGCTACACCTTC	CASSLHAGVRYGYTF
TRBV5-5	TRBJ2-7	TRBD1	NA	TGTGCCAGCAGAGGGACAGGGGGTTACGAGCAGTACTTC	CASRGTGGYEQYF
TRBV11-2	TRBJ1-2	NA	NA	TGTGCCAGCAGCTTAGGAGGGCATGGCTACACCTTC	CASSLGGHGYTF
TRBV23-1	TRBJ2-7	NA	NA	TGCGCCAGCAGTCAAAGAACCCCAACAAAGGGTAAAGGGGGTTACGAGCAGTACTTC	CASSQRTPTKGKGGYEQYF
TRBV7-9	TRBJ1-1	NA	NA	TGTGCCAGCAGCTTCCGGGACACTGAAGCTTTCTTT	CASSFRDTEAFF
TRBV2	TRBJ1-5	TRBD1	NA	TGTGCCAGCAGTGAAAGGGCCGCAGGGGGCCAGCCCCAGCATTTT	CASSERAAGGQPQHF
TRBV5-4	TRBJ1-4	TRBD1	NA	TGTGCCAGCAGCCCTGACCCAGGAACCAGGGGGCGAGGAGAAAAACTGTTTTTT	CASSPDPGTRGRGEKLFF